The source of this TCR beta chain is a study of cytomegalovirus exposure and HLA in healthy donors. Study observations and caveats: Most CMV-associated TCR beta chains were later found to appear HLA-restricted. In an earlier analysis, in 587 donors, most V segments appeared productive either ~87% or ~30% of the time.

PCR employed 60 Vbeta and 13 Jbeta primers. TCRdb's copy holds only in-frame clones and misses some; the assay was immunoSEQ multiplex PCR. This table holds about 210,000 clones, 80% to 90% found once. Comment on this clone: Its specificity is unknown.

This CDR3 has 15 amino acids. The V gene lost 6 bases and the J gene lost 0 bases, with 13 bases spanning the gap. Germline V lookup: CDR1 MNHEY, CDR2 SVGAGI. Sequenced material: PBMCs. The origin of this receptor is a girl aged 2-9 years in good health and CMV-seronegative. This sequence joins TRBV6-5 and TRBJ2-3; D is perhaps TRBD1 (5 bases). CDR3 amino acids: CASSTGRKSTDTQYF. In DNA, the CDR3 is TGTGCCAGCAGCACAGGACGGAAGAGCACAGATACGCAGTATTTT.